The 26 T cell receptor beta chains below were found in one sample sequenced in a study of response to subunit inactivated influenza vaccine. TCRdb itself ran the RT-PCR reads through MiXCR, one entry per CDR3 protein. Among 650,000 to 800,000 distinct CDR3 sequences listed, 11% to 15% were seen once. Sequenced here: PBMCs from blood, sampled around 15 days before vaccination. These receptors came from a man in his fifties or sixties who received an inactivated influenza vaccine.

Many counts were recorded for this clonotype. V and J are TRBV7-2 and TRBJ1-2; 8 bases line up with TRBD1. J lost 7 bases, V lost 1 base, and 8 bases had no gene match. Germline-derived CDR1 and CDR2 are SGHTA and FQGNSA. This CDR3 is 15 amino acids long. The CDR3 bases are TGTGCCAGCAGCTTAGATGCGACAGGGGCCCCTGGCTACACCTTC. It encodes CASSLDATGAPGYTF.

This clonotype was observed a handful of times. DNA for the CDR3: TGTGCCAGCAGCTTCATCCGGTACAGGGGGCAAAGGACAGATACGCAGTATTTT. It is translated as CASSFIRYRGQRTDTQYF. The rearrangement joins TRBV11-2 to TRBJ2-3, with 9 bases lining up with TRBD1. CDR3 length: 18 residues. Per the germline V gene, CDR1 is SGHAT and CDR2 is FQNNGV. V was clipped by 3 bases and J by 3 bases; unmatched bases: 13.

This clonotype has only a few counts. The chain links TRBV12-3 or TRBV12-4 to TRBJ2-5; 7 nucleotides match TRBD2. This CDR3 is built from 16 residues. V dropped 2 bases and J dropped 3; count of bases not matched to a gene: 9. The CDR3 loop reads CASSLISGAMKETQYF. The CDR3, as DNA: TGTGCCAGCAGTTTAATAAGCGGGGCGATGAAAGAGACCCAGTACTTC.

The table lists this clonotype with a few counts. The chain couples TRBV3-1 to TRBJ2-7, with D possibly TRBD1 on 6 matching bases. Germline loops: CDR1 LGHDT, CDR2 YNNKEL (reference sequence). The V gene lost 0 bases and the J gene lost 6 bases, with 9 bases spanning the gap. This CDR3 is 13 amino acids long. The CDR3 bases are TGTGCCAGCAGCCAAGACGAGGGGGTCGAGCAGTACTTC. Protein: CASSQDEGVEQYF.

The gene calls are TRBV12-3 or TRBV12-4 and TRBJ2-7; D is possibly TRBD2 (6 bases). CDR3 length: 14 amino acids. V lost 1 base to trimming and J lost 2 bases, with 9 bases between them. Written as DNA, the CDR3 is TGTGCCAGCAGTTTAGGTCGGGAGACCTACGAGCAGTACTTC. Translation gives CASSLGRETYEQYF.

In its sample, this clonotype was seen a few times. V is TRBV7-8 and J is TRBJ2-1; 15 bases align to TRBD2. V trimming: 3 bases; J trimming: 13 bases; junction bases outside the gene matches: 10. Germline-derived CDR1 and CDR2 are SGHVS and FQNEAQ. CDR3 length: 16 residues. Here the CDR3 reads CASSFSGTSGRRVQFF. The CDR3 DNA reads as TGTGCCAGCAGCTTCTCCGGGACTAGCGGGAGGAGGGTACAGTTCTTC.

This clonotype was counted only a few times. This chain links TRBV18 with TRBJ2-7; 8 nucleotides align to TRBD2. After removal of 3 bases from V and 3 bases from J, the junction contained 4 bases not matched to a gene. Looked up from germline, CDR1 is KGHSH and CDR2 is LQKENI. The CDR3 contains 14 residues. CDR3 loop: CASSPREGVYEQYF. CDR3 coding DNA: TGTGCCAGCTCACCCCGGGAGGGGGTCTACGAGCAGTACTTC.

This clonotype was observed a handful of times. The chain has TRBV11-2 and TRBJ2-1, with 10 bases matching TRBD1. The V gene end was trimmed by 3 bases and the J gene end by 9 bases; junction bases not matched to a gene: 8. The germline CDR1 and CDR2 sequences are SGHAT and FQNNGV. The CDR3 loop spans 15 amino acids. CDR3 coding DNA: TGTGCCAGCAGCTTTGGGACAGGGGTCTTGGGTGAGCAGTTCTTC. Protein sequence: CASSFGTGVLGEQFF.

This clonotype appeared a few times. The V gene is TRBV7-9, the J gene TRBJ2-7, with 12 bases identical to TRBD2. Per germline, CDR1 SEHNR and CDR2 FQNEAQ (reference sequence). CDR3 length: 14 amino acids. V was clipped by 1 base and J by 12 bases; unmatched bases: 7. In DNA, the CDR3 is TGTGCCAGCAGCTTAGGATCTAGCGGGAGGGCCCTGTACTTC. This codes for CASSLGSSGRALYF.

There are a few counts of this clonotype. The chain recombines TRBV12-3 or TRBV12-4 with TRBJ1-4; the match to TRBD1 covers 7 bases. This CDR3 has 14 residues. V gave up 6 bases and J gave up 3 bases; unmatched junction bases: 4. The CDR3 here is CASRDQGANEKLFF. In DNA, the CDR3 is TGTGCCAGCAGGGATCAGGGGGCTAATGAAAAACTGTTTTTT.

This chain joins TRBV7-9 and TRBJ1-4, with 7 positions matching TRBD1. Germline V CDR1 and CDR2: SEHNR, FQNEAQ (reference sequence). Trimming at V came to 5 bases and at J to 2 bases, leaving 5 bases not matched to a gene. The CDR3 length is 15 residues. The CDR3 nucleotides are TGTGCCAGCAGCGAAAGACAGGGTACTAATGAAAAACTGTTTTTT. Translated: CASSERQGTNEKLFF.

The chain combines TRBV6-1 with TRBJ2-1; D possibly uses TRBD1 or TRBD2 (5 bases each). Trimming left V 7 bases short and J 0 bases short, with 10 bases between. The germline V gene encodes CDR1 MNHNS and CDR2 SASEGT. The CDR3 consists of 14 residues. The CDR3 DNA sequence: TGTGCCAGCAAGGACGGGACCTCCTACAATGAGCAGTTCTTC. This encodes CASKDGTSYNEQFF.

The V and J genes are TRBV5-1 and TRBJ2-5; tentatively, D is TRBD2 (6 bases). CDR1 and CDR2 (germline): SGHRS, YFSETQ. The length of the CDR3 is 14 residues. V was cut by 9 bases and J by 3 bases, with 18 bases left in between. The CDR3 region is CATYTPGEEETQYF. CDR3 bases: TGCGCCACCTATACCCCGGGAGAAGAAGAGACCCAGTACTTC.

J is TRBJ1-3 and V is TRBV27; D is ambiguous. CDR3 length equals 12 residues. V lost 8 bases, J lost 4 bases, and 9 bases lay in between. CDR1 is MNHEY and CDR2 is SMNVEV in the germline V gene (reference sequence). CDR3 DNA: TGTGCCAGCCGCCTCCAAGGAAACACCATATATTTT. The encoded protein is CASRLQGNTIYF.

This clonotype was counted ten times or more. The chain carries TRBV4-3 and TRBJ2-2; 7 nucleotides line up with TRBD1. The CDR3 has 15 amino acids. Germline V gene lookup returns CDR1 LGHNA and CDR2 YSLEER. V shed 6 bases, J shed 4 bases, and the junction held 8 bases outside the gene matches. The CDR3 sequence: CASRKDRVGTGELFF. DNA for the CDR3: TGCGCCAGCAGGAAAGACAGGGTTGGCACCGGGGAGCTGTTTTTT.

This clonotype was counted only a few times. The chain employs TRBV6-2 or TRBV6-3 and TRBJ2-5; perhaps TRBD2 as D (6 bases). V shed 7 bases and J shed 5 bases, with 11 bases lying between them. The CDR3 consists of 12 residues. Germline V gene lookup returns CDR1 MNHEY and CDR2 SVGEGT. The CDR3 bases are TGTGCCAGCACTGGAGGGTGGGAGACCCAGTACTTC. This encodes CASTGGWETQYF.

V and J are TRBV4-2 and TRBJ1-3; D possibly corresponds to TRBD1 (5 bases). The CDR3 is 16 amino acids. Trimming stripped 4 bases from V and 0 bases from J, with 13 bases between. Germline CDR1 LGHNA, CDR2 YNFKEQ. In DNA, the CDR3 is TGTGCCAGCAGCCCCTGGGGCATGAGCTCTGGAAACACCATATATTTT. Its translation: CASSPWGMSSGNTIYF.

DNA for the CDR3: TGTGCCAGCAGCCAAGACGGGAGGAACGAGCAGTACTTC. Amino acids: CASSQDGRNEQYF. The chain carries TRBV4-2 and TRBJ2-7, with 7 positions matching TRBD2. The CDR3 extends over 13 amino acids. In germline, CDR1 is LGHNA, CDR2 YNFKEQ. J lost 5 bases, V lost 0 bases, and 1 base had no gene match.

This clonotype has just a few counts. The gene calls are TRBV5-1 and TRBJ2-1; 10 nucleotides match TRBD2. Trimming cost V 4 bases and J 5 bases; bases outside gene matches: 3. The CDR3 runs 14 residues. Germline V lookup: CDR1 SGHRS, CDR2 YFSETQ. The CDR3 nucleotides are TGCGCCAGCAGCCTTAGCGGGGGGCACAATGAGCAGTTCTTC. Protein product: CASSLSGGHNEQFF.

The rearrangement uses TRBV15 and TRBJ2-1; possibly TRBD2 for D (6 bases). The CDR3 has 18 residues. V gave up 3 bases and J gave up 1 base, with 19 bases separating them. Germline CDR1 LNHNV, CDR2 YYDKDF (reference sequence). CDR3 sequence: CATSRTIGVGGSYNEQFF. In nucleotides, the CDR3 is TGTGCCACCAGCAGGACCATCGGGGTGGGAGGTTCCTACAATGAGCAGTTCTTC.

The chain carries TRBV10-3 and TRBJ2-7, with 9 positions matching TRBD1. CDR3 length equals 12 residues. Unmatched junction bases numbered 4, after V lost 10 bases and J lost 3 bases. Germline CDR1 reads ENHRY; CDR2 reads SYGVKD. CDR3 nucleotides: TGTGCCACCGGGACAGGGAACTACGAGCAGTACTTC. It translates to CATGTGNYEQYF.

This clonotype was counted ten times or more. This rearrangement joins TRBV30 to TRBJ2-2, with unresolved D. With 0 bases removed from V and 1 base from J, the gap between germline ends came to 9 bases. This CDR3 spans 15 amino acids. Germline CDR1 is GTSNPN and CDR2 is SVGIG (reference sequence). In DNA form, the CDR3 reads TGTGCCTGGAGTGTGGTCTGGAGGAACACCGGGGAGCTGTTTTTT. This gives the protein CAWSVVWRNTGELFF. Full variable domain (rest looked up from reference TRBV30 and TRBJ2-2): SQTIHQWPATLVQPVGSPLSLECTVEGTSNPNLYWYRQAAGRGLQLLFYSVGIGQISSEVPQNLSASRPQDRQFILSSKKLLLSDSGFYLCAWSVVWRNTGELFFGEGSRLTVL.

J is TRBJ2-6 and V is TRBV10-3; 11 nucleotides agree with TRBD2. Germline lookup yields CDR1 ENHRY and CDR2 SYGVKD. Losses at the gene ends were 10 bases for V and 0 bases for J; bases not matched to a gene: 2. The CDR3 has 15 residues. CDR3 bases: TGTGCCAGAACTAGCGGGAGCTCTGGGGCCAACGTCCTGACTTTC. Translation: CARTSGSSGANVLTF.

This clonotype appeared many times. The chain couples TRBV27 to TRBJ2-5; a possible D gene is TRBD1 (5 bases). Germline loops: CDR1 MNHEY, CDR2 SMNVEV (reference sequence). The CDR3 length is 14 residues. V was cut by 1 base and J by 4 bases, with 10 bases left in between. The CDR3 loop reads CASSLLRQRETQYF. Written as DNA, the CDR3 is TGTGCCAGCAGTTTATTGCGACAGAGAGAGACCCAGTACTTC.

V and J are TRBV20-1 and TRBJ2-3; D not resolved. The CDR3 has 14 amino acids. V was pared by 0 bases and J by 7 bases, with 14 bases between. Germline lookup yields CDR1 DFQATT and CDR2 SNEGSKA (reference sequence). CDR3 in amino acids: CSARDRNVWYTQYF. The CDR3 DNA sequence: TGCAGTGCTAGAGATAGGAACGTGTGGTATACGCAGTATTTT.

This clonotype was seen only a few times. This sequence joins TRBV4-1 and TRBJ2-2; 9 bases map to TRBD1. Trimming removed 4 bases from V and 1 base from J; junction bases left unmatched: 7. Germline CDR1 MGHRA, CDR2 YSYEKL. The CDR3 is 17 amino acids. CDR3 sequence (DNA): TGCGCCAGCAGCCCCTCCCGGGGACAGGGGAACACCGGGGAGCTGTTTTTT. Residues: CASSPSRGQGNTGELFF.